This is a list of T cell receptor beta chains from one sample in a study of blood T cell repertoires in COVID-19. The protocol was immunoSEQ multiplex PCR, while the TCRdb copy is restricted to in-frame clones and leaves out a portion. The sample gives around 300,000 clones, approximately 83% of which show up once; about 14% is in the top ten. What was sequenced was peripheral blood. The receptors were sampled from a human donor in a cohort sampled during active COVID-19. CDR3s include the opening cysteine and the closing phenylalanine or tryptophan. A D gene is named only where the DNA matches it firmly. Size is stated for part of the rows, as once, few or many counts, or as a class when the clone is expanded.

NA	NA	TRBV7-9	CASSYTGIYVGEQYF
NA	TRBD1	TRBV11-2	CASSLGQSSTDTQYF
NA	TRBD1	TRBV19	CASSGVQGSEAFF
NA	NA	TRBV6-1	CASSGPRVAGANVLTF
NA	NA	TRBV28	CASKYIDEQFF
NA	TRBD2	TRBV11-2	CASSLWGAGVQETQYF
NA	NA	TRBV3-1/TRBV3-2	CASSQDFEETQYF
NA	TRBD2	TRBV7-3	CASSLNGGGTGLFF
NA	NA	TRBV5-1	CASSLDGREDSPLHF
NA	TRBD2	TRBV5-1	CASSLIAGTLNEQFF
NA	NA	TRBV14	CASSQDQGFGGEKLFF
NA	NA	TRBV18	CASSPDTYEQYF
NA	TRBD2	TRBV25-1	CASSGWASGRAGETQYF
NA	TRBD1	TRBV18	CASSPLGTGGSNYGYTF
NA	TRBD1	TRBV7-9	CASSLPGTVEAFF
NA	NA	TRBV25-1	CASSEFRGEAFF
NA	NA	TRBV5-6	CASSRRDGTQSYNEQFF
few	NA	TRBV19	CASSITTSQGQYF
NA	NA	TRBV18	CASSPNAGNNNSPLHF
NA	NA	TRBV30	CAWSDGDTEAFF
NA	NA	TRBV6-4	CASSDQVTDTQYF
once	TRBD2	TRBV24-1	CATSDAAGADTQYF
few	TRBD1	TRBV9	CASSVTQGEYNEQFF
once	NA	TRBV20-1	CSGSLQETQYF
NA	TRBD1	TRBV6-6	CASSPGTGPIEQYF
NA	NA	TRBV18	CASSPQTATNEKLFF
NA	TRBD2	TRBV28	CASSPGGEWGQETQYF
once	TRBD1	TRBV19	CASSIRTGGYPARLPYSGANVLTF
NA	NA	TRBV21-1	CASSKVPNEQYF
NA	TRBD2	TRBV19	CASRPGLAVGNEQFF
NA	NA	TRBV7-2	CASSLRLRRENTEAFF
NA	TRBD2	TRBV24-1	CATAAGGGADTQYF
NA	NA	TRBV25-1	CASSEYSRGDFNEQFF
once	TRBD1	TRBV23-1	CASSQLSTGGDETQYF
NA	NA	TRBV19	CASAGGVGRRSGELFF
NA	TRBD1	TRBV7-2	CASSPGQGSWFGYTF
NA	NA	TRBV6-1	CASSLETGNSPLHF
NA	TRBD2	TRBV7-9	CASSFLPGLAENEQFF
NA	NA	TRBV5-1	CASSLSQSYEQYF
NA	NA	TRBV19	CASKLGPELYYEQYF
NA	NA	TRBV27	CASSFAGRNEKLFF
NA	NA	TRBV6-5	CASSTQIYNSPLHF
NA	NA	TRBV4-2	CASSQDAGARTDTQYF
NA	NA	TRBV7-2	CASSLAGANTGELFF
NA	TRBD1	TRBV5-1	CASSAGDRGHEAFF
NA	NA	TRBV5-1	CASSPGGLQNTEAFF
NA	NA	TRBV7-2	CASSSIFILAIGELFF
NA	TRBD2	TRBV6-5	CASSFAFLAGAREQYF
NA	NA	TRBV25-1	CASSPLQGWNTEAFF
NA	NA	TRBV6-6	CASSQPLKQGSGYEQYF
NA	NA	TRBV11-1	CASSLRRGGNEQFF
NA	TRBD1	TRBV6-5	CASRQGAHQPQHF
NA	NA	TRBV9	CASSGTGTEAFF